This T cell receptor (beta chain) was sequenced for a study of cytomegalovirus exposure and HLA in healthy donors. Study at large: A subsequent analysis reported that the 120 or so validation repertoires were produced on the same platform that had also been used for the 500 to 700 first-cohort repertoires. Study observations and caveats: In vitro assays verified that three CMV-associated chains recognized CMV antigens specifically. Subsequent analysis showed first-cohort TCR clusters tending to co-occur in 120 validation repertoires. Cytomegalovirus association was listed for approximately 160 TCR beta chains.

To note about this clone: Its antigen is not known.

Some clones are missing from TCRdb's copy, which holds only in-frame ones; the method was immunoSEQ multiplex PCR. The sample contains tens of thousands of clones, roughly 94% of which appear only once. This CDR3 spans 14 amino acids. Trimming removed 6 bases from V and 7 bases from J, with 15 bases in between. Per germline, CDR1 SGHTA and CDR2 FQGNSA. The chain couples TRBV7-2 to TRBJ2-2, with D perhaps TRBD1 (5 bases). The sequence was collected from a young man in good health and CMV-seronegative. Sequenced: PBMCs. The CDR3 nucleotides are TGTGCCAGCAGGCAGGACACCTATGGCGGGGAGCTGTTTTTT. This gives the protein CASRQDTYGGELFF. Complete variable domain (other parts from reference TRBV7-2 and TRBJ2-2): GAGVSQSPSNKVTEKGKDVELRCDPISGHTALYWYRQSLGQGLEFLIYFQGNSAPDKSGLPSDRFSAERTGGSVSTLTIQRTQQEDSAVYLCASRQDTYGGELFFGEGSRLTVL.